These 14 T cell receptor beta chains were sequenced from one sample in a study of T cell changes during pregnancy in multiple sclerosis. TCRdb's copy holds only in-frame clones and misses some; the assay was immunoSEQ multiplex PCR. Here the sample spans tens of thousands of clones, around 97% being singletons. The sample here was CD8+ T cells from peripheral blood mononuclear cells, taken after pregnancy. The receptors were sampled from a female donor with multiple sclerosis, enrolled in a pregnancy study.

The V call is TRBV7-9, the J call TRBJ2-1; 8 bases are shared with TRBD1. Trimming took 5 bases from V and 4 from J; bases not matched to a gene: 16. CDR3 size: 18 residues. The V gene's germline CDR1 is SEHNR and CDR2 FQNEAQ (reference sequence). This chain's CDR3 is CASSPNAGGTGPYNEQFF. CDR3 nucleotide sequence: TGTGCCAGCAGCCCAAATGCTGGGGGGACAGGCCCTTACAATGAGCAGTTCTTC.

The table lists this clone with a count of one. The chain recombines TRBV2 with TRBJ2-7, with TRBD1 matching 7 bases. Germline V gene lookup returns CDR1 SNHLY and CDR2 FYNNEI. With 3 bases clipped from V and 0 bases from J, the junction kept 2 bases outside the gene matches. This CDR3 is built from 14 residues. CDR3 sequence (DNA): TGTGCCAGCAGTGAGACAGGGAACTCCTACGAGCAGTACTTC. Encoded protein: CASSETGNSYEQYF.

Of note for this clone: The junction departs from germline at one end; a sequencing error may be responsible. This chain joins TRBV7-9 and TRBJ2-7; possible D gene TRBD2, 6 bases. This CDR3 has 17 residues. In germline, CDR1 is SEHNR, CDR2 FQNEAQ (reference sequence). CDR3 DNA: TGTGCCAGCACCTTAGAGCCGCGGGATTTCCATAGCTACGAGCAGTACTTC. Protein: CASTLEPRDFHSYEQYF.

This clone has only one observation. J is TRBJ2-1 and V is TRBV19, with 9 bases aligning to TRBD1. Germline-derived CDR1 and CDR2 are LNHDA and SQIVND (reference sequence). This CDR3 contains 15 residues. The trim removed 5 bases at V and 5 bases at J, leaving 7 bases unmatched. In DNA form, the CDR3 reads TGTGCCAGTAGTCTACAGGGGGCGCGGCACAATGAGCAGTTCTTC. Its protein product is CASSLQGARHNEQFF.

The gene calls are TRBV28 and TRBJ2-7; D is perhaps TRBD2 (6 bases). CDR1 MDHEN and CDR2 SYDVKM come from the germline V gene. V lost 6 bases, J lost 2 bases, and 11 bases lay in between. The CDR3 sequence is 13 residues long. CDR3 bases: TGTGCCAGCAGGGCGGGATTTACCTACGAGCAGTACTTC. It specifies CASRAGFTYEQYF.

This chain uses TRBV11-2 with TRBJ2-5, with 13 bases matching TRBD2. The CDR3 totals 15 residues. Germline values: CDR1 SGHAT, CDR2 FQNNGV. The V gene end was trimmed by 4 bases and the J gene end by 7 bases; junction bases not matched to a gene: 6. The CDR3 sequence: CASSSWTSGSGTQYF. CDR3 in DNA: TGTGCCAGCAGCTCCTGGACTAGCGGGAGTGGGACCCAGTACTTC.

The chain carries TRBV28 and TRBJ1-2; 7 bases align to TRBD1. The CDR3 runs 15 residues. The V segment lost 5 bases and the J segment 0 bases; nucleotides outside the gene matches: 6. CDR1 is MDHEN, CDR2 SYDVKM, per germline. In nucleotides, the CDR3 is TGTGCCAGCAGTGGCCCCCAGGGGGCTAACTATGGCTACACCTTC. Its protein product is CASSGPQGANYGYTF.

J is TRBJ2-7 and V is TRBV7-9; TRBD1 agrees at 7 bases. The CDR3 sequence is 14 residues long. Germline-derived CDR1 and CDR2 are SEHNR and FQNEAQ (reference sequence). The V gene end was trimmed by 3 bases and the J gene end by 4 bases; junction bases not matched to a gene: 6. The CDR3 sequence is CASSFTGAMYEQYF. The CDR3 DNA is TGTGCCAGCAGCTTCACAGGGGCTATGTACGAGCAGTACTTC.

This sequence joins TRBV27 and TRBJ2-2; D remains unclear. CDR1 is MNHEY and CDR2 is SMNVEV in the germline V gene (reference sequence). The V end lost 7 bases, the J end lost 3 bases, and 12 bases lay between the germline ends. The CDR3 is made up of 14 amino acids. CDR3 DNA: TGTGCCAGCACCCCTACTCCCGACACCGGGGAGCTGTTTTTT. The encoded protein is CASTPTPDTGELFF.

CDR3 sequence reads: CASSDLAGGGLYEQYF. CDR3 nucleotides: TGTGCCAGCAGCGACCTAGCGGGAGGAGGGTTATACGAGCAGTACTTC. The V gene is TRBV9, the J gene TRBJ2-7; 11 bases match TRBD2. CDR3 size: 16 residues. CDR1 and CDR2 from the germline V gene are SGDLS and YYNGEE. The junction had 9 bases not matched to a gene; V was cut back by 3 bases and J by 4 bases.

The chain has TRBV27 and TRBJ2-1, with D perhaps TRBD2 (6 bases). Per germline, CDR1 MNHEY and CDR2 SMNVEV (reference sequence). The V and J ends lost 4 bases and 2 bases respectively, with 9 bases between them. The CDR3 spans 14 residues. CDR3 DNA: TGTGCCAGCAGTTGGGGGACTGCCTACAATGAGCAGTTCTTC. Its protein product is CASSWGTAYNEQFF.

The chain carries TRBV19 and TRBJ1-1; D is undetermined. In germline, CDR1 is LNHDA, CDR2 SQIVND (reference sequence). The CDR3 has 12 residues. The V end was cut by 6 bases, the J end by 5 bases, with 10 bases between. The CDR3 loop reads CASRSGITEAFF. The CDR3 region has the DNA TGTGCCAGTAGATCGGGGATTACTGAAGCTTTCTTT.

This chain connects TRBV29-1 to TRBJ1-1, with a weak D call TRBD1 (5 bases). Looked up from germline, CDR1 is SQVTM and CDR2 is ANQGSEA. The CDR3 is 16 residues long. V was cut by 2 bases and J by 2 bases, with 18 bases left in between. The CDR3 DNA sequence: TGCAGCGTTGAAACTGCGGGGACGACAGTCAACACTGAAGCTTTCTTT. It is translated as CSVETAGTTVNTEAFF.

The chain joins TRBV10-2 to TRBJ2-2, with 8 bases fitting TRBD1. The CDR3 has 15 amino acids. J gave up 4 bases and V 11 bases, and 12 bases lay outside the gene matches. CDR1 is WSHSY, CDR2 SAAADI, per germline. The DNA of the CDR3 is TGCGCCGCCGATGGGTCAGGGGGCCCCACCGGGGAGCTGTTTTTT. Protein sequence: CAADGSGGPTGELFF.